This record concerns one TCR beta chain sequence. A junction boundary mismatches the germline segment, possibly from a read error. Per the germline V gene, CDR1 is LGHDT and CDR2 is YNNKEL (reference sequence). The CDR3 covers 16 residues. Template material for TCR beta VDJ and CDR3 profiling consisted of genomic DNA. TCRdb re-derived calls from the reads in MiXCR, one entry per CDR3 protein. Of 250,000 to 350,000 distinct CDR3 sequences in the sample, 56% were seen once. Only patients with CD8+CD57+ cell expansion on flow cytometry were chosen for sequencing. The data derive from a study of CD8+CD57+ T cells in acquired aplastic anemia. Study as a whole: The study obtained an average of roughly 3 ug of DNA from sorted CD4+ and CD8+ cells.

The genes are TRBV3-1 and TRBJ1-4; D is unclear. The sample comprised sorted CD4+, CD8+, or CD8+CD57+ T cells (not recorded which) from PBMCs. The sequence derives from a human donor with aplastic anemia. The CDR3 DNA is TGTGCCAGCAGCCAAGGTGCGGCGCGCGGTGGTGAAGAACTGTTTTTT. It yields the protein CASSQGAARGGEELFF.